This T cell receptor (beta chain) was recorded in a study of blood T cell repertoires in COVID-19. Here immunoSEQ multiplex PCR was the method, and the copy in TCRdb shows in-frame clones only, minus some. This table holds fewer than 50,000 clones, roughly 82% found once. The TCR comes from a human donor in a cohort sampled during active COVID-19. The sequenced sample was peripheral blood.

For the CDR3, the DNA is TGTGCCAGCAGCCAAGATTCCGGCGGGAACACCGGGGAGCTGTTTTTT. This codes for CASSQDSGGNTGELFF. The rearrangement uses TRBV3-1 (or the pseudogene TRBV3-2) and TRBJ2-2; D ambiguous. V was shortened by 0 bases and J by 1 base, with 9 bases between the two germline ends. The germline V gene has CDR1 LGHDT and CDR2 YNNKEL (reference sequence). The CDR3 is 16 residues long.